The source of this T cell receptor beta chain is a study of T cell responses to AZD1222 COVID-19 vaccine. Whole-study results and caveats: Spike was spanned by vaccine-associated CD4 TCRs, which were dominant at 160-218 and 743-854.

The CDR3 runs to 16 residues. The ends lost 4 bases at V and 3 bases at J; junction bases unmatched: 13. Germline lookup yields CDR1 SGHDT and CDR2 YYEEEE. Only a few counts were recorded for this clone. No antigen is known for it. Sequencing was performed with immunoSEQ multiplex PCR; in TCRdb, only in-frame clones are kept and a portion is missing. The table records fewer than 200,000 clones, approximately 92% of them present only once. The receptor was derived from an adult in good health. This sample comprised peripheral blood, obtained on day 0 of AZD1222 vaccination. The chain combines TRBV5-6 with TRBJ2-7; 7 nucleotides line up with TRBD1. CDR3 nucleotides: TGTGCCAGCAGCCTAACGACAGGGTCCGGGCGCTACGAGCAGTACTTC. Amino acid sequence: CASSLTTGSGRYEQYF.